Reported below is one T cell receptor (beta chain). Its antigen is undetermined. This specimen comes from a study of shared clonotypes between healthy human individuals. Study information: Sampling drew on donors who were a couple of women and a few men aged 18 to 49. Per donor, three plates held CD4 naive cells, three held CD4 memory, two held CD8 naive and one held CD8 memory. Whole-study findings and limits: The study generally estimated greater richness for naive than memory subsets.

Using immunoSEQ multiplex PCR, the repertoire was profiled, and TCRdb retains in-frame clones only, with some absent. Seen here are around 2.3 million clones, approximately 94% observed once, and the top ten hold around 0.13%. Within Nashville, Tennessee resided all donors, each a Caucasian adult. CDR1 and CDR2 from the germline V gene are MNHNY and SVGAGI (reference sequence). This CDR3 has 12 amino acids. The V end lost 4 bases, the J end lost 8 bases, and 6 bases lay between the germline ends. The receptor was derived from a man aged 18-30 years in good health. V usage is TRBV6-6 and J usage is TRBJ1-6; D is unclear. Sample: naive CD4+ T cells sorted from blood. Specified subset: CD45RA+ positively selected. CDR3 bases: TGTGCCAGCAGTTCTACCGATTCACCCCTCCACTTT. It specifies CASSSTDSPLHF.